The rows below give T cell receptor beta chains drawn from one sample of a study of cytomegalovirus exposure and HLA in healthy donors. Libraries were prepared by immunoSEQ multiplex PCR; TCRdb keeps only in-frame clonotypes and omits some of them. Here the sample spans over 95,000 clones, around 80% being singletons. The sample comprised PBMCs. These receptors came from a female donor in good health and CMV-seronegative. Both conserved end residues are part of each CDR3. The D gene is left open where the match is weak. Clone sizes are given selectively: once, few, many, or a class where the clone is expanded.

clone_size j_call v_call d_call cdr3_aa cdr3_nt
NA TRBJ2-7 TRBV7-9 NA CASSLFPPDRSSYEQYF TGTGCCAGCAGCTTATTCCCCCCAGATCGGAGCTCCTACGAGCAGTACTTC
NA TRBJ2-7 TRBV27 TRBD2 CASRPGGFPDEQYF TGTGCCAGCAGACCGGGGGGGTTCCCGGACGAGCAGTACTTC
NA TRBJ1-6 TRBV5-4 NA CASSLGRTGNSPLHF TGTGCCAGCAGCTTGGGACGGACGGGGAATTCACCCCTCCACTTT
NA TRBJ1-1 TRBV30 TRBD1 CAWRDREATEAFF TGTGCCTGGAGGGACAGGGAGGCCACTGAAGCTTTCTTT
NA TRBJ2-5 TRBV4-1 TRBD2 CASSQGTGTSGVEKETQYF TGCGCCAGCAGCCAAGGAACTGGGACTAGCGGGGTAGAGAAAGAGACCCAGTACTTC
once TRBJ1-1 TRBV5-1 TRBD1 CASSLEGANTEAFF TGCGCCAGCAGCTTGGAGGGGGCGAACACTGAAGCTTTCTTT
NA TRBJ1-4 TRBV29-1 TRBD1 CSVRDFDRGGNEKLFF TGCAGCGTGCGCGACTTTGACAGGGGTGGAAATGAAAAACTGTTTTTT
NA TRBJ2-2 TRBV7-3 NA CASRTSGNTGELFF TGTGCCAGCAGAACCTCGGGGAACACCGGGGAGCTGTTTTTT
NA TRBJ2-1 TRBV14 TRBD1 CASSLTDRGRSDNEQFF TGTGCCAGCAGCCTTACGGACAGGGGGCGATCCGACAATGAGCAGTTCTTC
NA TRBJ2-7 TRBV30 TRBD1 CAWSVQGAWEQYF TGTGCCTGGAGTGTACAGGGGGCTTGGGAGCAGTACTTC
NA TRBJ2-2 TRBV5-1 NA CASSFGTQVPGELFF TGCGCCAGCAGCTTCGGGACTCAAGTTCCCGGGGAGCTGTTTTTT
NA TRBJ2-2 TRBV19 NA CASSNRRGLEPNTGELFF TGTGCCAGTAGTAACCGGAGGGGGCTTGAACCGAACACCGGGGAGCTGTTTTTT
NA TRBJ2-7 TRBV14 NA CASSQSQGPYEQYF TGTGCCAGCAGCCAAAGTCAGGGGCCCTACGAGCAGTACTTC
once TRBJ1-1 TRBV19 TRBD1 CASSLPGQENTEAFF TGTGCCAGTAGTTTACCGGGACAGGAGAACACTGAAGCTTTCTTT
NA TRBJ1-2 TRBV14 TRBD1 CASSQGGTVGYGYTF TGTGCCAGCAGCCAAGGGGGGACAGTTGGCTATGGCTACACCTTC
once TRBJ2-2 TRBV2 TRBD2 CASSRTGGRNTGELFF TGTGCCAGCAGCCGAACTGGCGGGAGGAACACCGGGGAGCTGTTTTTT
NA TRBJ1-1 TRBV7-9 TRBD1 CASTRDSLNTEAFF TGTGCCAGCACACGGGACAGTTTGAACACTGAAGCTTTCTTT
few TRBJ1-6 TRBV7-2 TRBD1 CANGQGPNSPLHF TGTGCCAACGGACAGGGACCAAATTCACCCCTCCACTTT
NA TRBJ1-3 TRBV13 NA CASSEQGFGNTIYF TGTGCCAGCAGCGAACAGGGATTTGGAAACACCATATATTTT
NA TRBJ1-5 TRBV30 NA CAWSPGQPNQPQHF TGTGCCTGGAGTCCCGGACAGCCCAATCAGCCCCAGCATTTT
once TRBJ2-1 TRBV19 NA CASSKQGLSYNEQFF TGTGCCAGTAGTAAACAAGGACTGTCCTACAATGAGCAGTTCTTC
NA TRBJ1-1 TRBV5-4 NA CASSSAGTNTEAFF TGTGCCAGCAGCAGTGCGGGGACGAACACTGAAGCTTTCTTT
once TRBJ2-7 TRBV5-4 TRBD1 CASSLPGQGIPYEQYF TGTGCCAGCAGCTTGCCGGGACAGGGAATTCCCTACGAGCAGTACTTC
NA TRBJ2-7 TRBV9 NA CASSVFSDSYEQYF TGTGCCAGCAGCGTTTTTAGCGACTCCTACGAGCAGTACTTC
few TRBJ1-1 TRBV6-5 TRBD1 CASSYEGANTEAFF TGTGCCAGCAGTTACGAGGGGGCGAACACTGAAGCTTTCTTT